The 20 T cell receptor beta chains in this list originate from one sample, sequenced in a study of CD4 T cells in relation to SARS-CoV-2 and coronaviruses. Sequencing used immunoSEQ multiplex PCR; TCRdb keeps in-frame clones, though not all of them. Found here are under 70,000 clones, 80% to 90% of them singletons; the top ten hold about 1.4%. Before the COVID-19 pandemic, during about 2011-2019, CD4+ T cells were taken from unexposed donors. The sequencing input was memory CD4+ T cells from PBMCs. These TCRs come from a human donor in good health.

The CDR3 bases are TGTGCCACCAGTGCGACAGGGAAGACTGAAGCTTTCTTT. Residues: CATSATGKTEAFF. V is TRBV24-1 and J is TRBJ1-1, with 7 nucleotides matching TRBD1. The germline CDR1 and CDR2 sequences are KGHDR and SFDVKD. With 5 bases clipped from V and 5 bases from J, the junction kept 4 bases outside the gene matches. The CDR3 consists of 13 residues.

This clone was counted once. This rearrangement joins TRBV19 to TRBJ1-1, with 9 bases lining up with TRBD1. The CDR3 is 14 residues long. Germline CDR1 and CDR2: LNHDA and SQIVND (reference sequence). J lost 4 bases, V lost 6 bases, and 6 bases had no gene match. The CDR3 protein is CASSHRGHGTEAFF. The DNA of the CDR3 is TGTGCCAGTAGCCACAGGGGGCATGGCACTGAAGCTTTCTTT.

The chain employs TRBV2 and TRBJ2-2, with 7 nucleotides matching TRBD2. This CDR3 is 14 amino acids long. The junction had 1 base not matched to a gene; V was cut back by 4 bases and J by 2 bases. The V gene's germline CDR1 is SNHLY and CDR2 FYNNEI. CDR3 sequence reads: CASSGGLNTGELFF. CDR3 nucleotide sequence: TGTGCCAGCAGTGGGGGACTAAACACCGGGGAGCTGTTTTTT.

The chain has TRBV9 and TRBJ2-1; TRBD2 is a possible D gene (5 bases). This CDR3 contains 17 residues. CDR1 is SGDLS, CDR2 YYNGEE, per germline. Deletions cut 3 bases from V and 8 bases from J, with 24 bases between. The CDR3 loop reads CASSERTGIPVRDEQFF. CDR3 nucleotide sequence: TGTGCCAGCAGCGAGCGGACCGGGATTCCGGTGAGGGATGAGCAGTTCTTC.

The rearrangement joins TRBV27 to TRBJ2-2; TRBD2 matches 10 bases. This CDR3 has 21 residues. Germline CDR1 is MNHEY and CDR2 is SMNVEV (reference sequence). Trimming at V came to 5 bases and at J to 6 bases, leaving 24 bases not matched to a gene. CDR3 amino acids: CASSLRGTSEFSADRAGELFF. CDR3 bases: TGTGCCAGCAGTCTGCGAGGGACTAGCGAATTTAGTGCCGATAGGGCCGGGGAGCTGTTTTTT.

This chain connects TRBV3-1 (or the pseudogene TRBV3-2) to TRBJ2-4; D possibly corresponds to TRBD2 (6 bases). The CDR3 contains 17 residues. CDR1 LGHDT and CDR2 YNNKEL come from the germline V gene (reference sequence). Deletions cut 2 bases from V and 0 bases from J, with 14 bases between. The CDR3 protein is CASSQRGTVLAKNIQYF. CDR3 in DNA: TGTGCCAGCAGCCAACGGGGGACGGTCCTAGCCAAAAACATTCAGTACTTC.

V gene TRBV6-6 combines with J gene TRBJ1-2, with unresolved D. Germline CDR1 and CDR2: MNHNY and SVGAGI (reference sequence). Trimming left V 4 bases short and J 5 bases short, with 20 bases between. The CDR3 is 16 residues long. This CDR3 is CASSSPEEAVGYGYTF. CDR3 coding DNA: TGTGCCAGCAGTTCCCCGGAGGAGGCGGTGGGGTATGGCTACACCTTC.

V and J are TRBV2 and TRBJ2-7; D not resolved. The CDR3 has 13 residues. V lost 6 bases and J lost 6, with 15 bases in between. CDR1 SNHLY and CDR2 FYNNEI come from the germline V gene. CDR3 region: CASSNGPRTEQYF. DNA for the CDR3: TGTGCCAGCAGCAACGGGCCCAGGACCGAGCAGTACTTC.

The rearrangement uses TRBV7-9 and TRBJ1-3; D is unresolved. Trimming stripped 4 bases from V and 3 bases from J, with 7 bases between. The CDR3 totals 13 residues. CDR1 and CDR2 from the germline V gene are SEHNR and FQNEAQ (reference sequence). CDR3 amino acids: CASSSRDGNTIYF. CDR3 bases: TGTGCCAGCAGCTCCCGGGATGGAAACACCATATATTTT.

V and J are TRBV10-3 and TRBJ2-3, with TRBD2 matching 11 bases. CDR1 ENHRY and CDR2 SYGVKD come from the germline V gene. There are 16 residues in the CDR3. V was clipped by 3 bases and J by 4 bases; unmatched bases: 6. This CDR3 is CAISDPLAGVADTQYF. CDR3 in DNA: TGTGCCATCAGTGACCCACTAGCGGGGGTGGCAGATACGCAGTATTTT.

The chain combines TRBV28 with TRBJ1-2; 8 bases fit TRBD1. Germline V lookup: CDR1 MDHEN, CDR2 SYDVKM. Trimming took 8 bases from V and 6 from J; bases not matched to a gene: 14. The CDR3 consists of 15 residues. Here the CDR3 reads CASHATTDRENGYTF. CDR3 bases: TGTGCCAGCCATGCAACTACGGACAGGGAAAATGGCTACACCTTC.

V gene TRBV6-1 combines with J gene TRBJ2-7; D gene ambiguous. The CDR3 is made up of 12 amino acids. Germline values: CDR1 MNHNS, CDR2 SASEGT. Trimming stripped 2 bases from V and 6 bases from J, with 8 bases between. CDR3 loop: CASSEFSAEQYF. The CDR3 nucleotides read TGTGCCAGCAGTGAATTTTCGGCCGAGCAGTACTTC.

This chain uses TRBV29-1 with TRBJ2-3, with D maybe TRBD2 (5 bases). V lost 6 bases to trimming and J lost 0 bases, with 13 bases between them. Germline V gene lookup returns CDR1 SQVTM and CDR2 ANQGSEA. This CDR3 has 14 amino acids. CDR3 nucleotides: TGCAGCGTCCCCGTAGCGTCTAGCACAGATACGCAGTATTTT. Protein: CSVPVASSTDTQYF.

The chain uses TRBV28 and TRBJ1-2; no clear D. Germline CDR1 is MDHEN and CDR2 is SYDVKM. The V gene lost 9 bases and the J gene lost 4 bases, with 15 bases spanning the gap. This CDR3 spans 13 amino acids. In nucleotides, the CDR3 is TGTGCCAGAAGGGTGCTGCTAAGCTATGGCTACACCTTC. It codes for CARRVLLSYGYTF.

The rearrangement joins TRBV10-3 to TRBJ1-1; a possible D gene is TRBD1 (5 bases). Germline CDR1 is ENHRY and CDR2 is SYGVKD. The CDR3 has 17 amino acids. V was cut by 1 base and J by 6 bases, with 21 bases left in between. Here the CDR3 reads CAISEWRAGRLGAEAFF. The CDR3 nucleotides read TGTGCCATCAGTGAGTGGAGGGCAGGGAGACTTGGCGCTGAAGCTTTCTTT.

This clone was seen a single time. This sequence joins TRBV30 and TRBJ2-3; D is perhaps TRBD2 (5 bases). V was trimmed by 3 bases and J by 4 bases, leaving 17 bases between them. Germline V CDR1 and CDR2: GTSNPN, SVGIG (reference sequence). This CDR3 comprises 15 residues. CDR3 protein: CAWSRGRTGADTQYF. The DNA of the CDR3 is TGTGCCTGGAGCCGAGGGAGAACGGGCGCAGATACGCAGTATTTT.

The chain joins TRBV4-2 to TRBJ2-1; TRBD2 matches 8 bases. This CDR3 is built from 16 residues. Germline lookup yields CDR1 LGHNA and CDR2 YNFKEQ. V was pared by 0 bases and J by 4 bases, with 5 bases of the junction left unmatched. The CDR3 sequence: CASSQETSGLYNEQFF. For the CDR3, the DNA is TGTGCCAGCAGCCAAGAAACTAGCGGTCTGTACAATGAGCAGTTCTTC.

The CDR3 loop reads CASSSTHVTAYEQYF. The DNA for the CDR3 is TGTGCCAGCAGTTCTACCCACGTAACGGCCTACGAGCAGTACTTC. The chain has TRBV28 and TRBJ2-7; D is unresolved. Looked up from germline, CDR1 is MDHEN and CDR2 is SYDVKM. Trimming cost V 4 bases and J 2 bases, with 15 bases left between them. The CDR3 sequence is 15 residues long.

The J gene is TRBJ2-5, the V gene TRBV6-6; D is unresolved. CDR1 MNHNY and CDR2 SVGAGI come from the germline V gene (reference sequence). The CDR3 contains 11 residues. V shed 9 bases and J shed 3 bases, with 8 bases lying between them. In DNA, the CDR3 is TGTGCCAGTGGCAACGAAGAGACCCAGTACTTC. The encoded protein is CASGNEETQYF.

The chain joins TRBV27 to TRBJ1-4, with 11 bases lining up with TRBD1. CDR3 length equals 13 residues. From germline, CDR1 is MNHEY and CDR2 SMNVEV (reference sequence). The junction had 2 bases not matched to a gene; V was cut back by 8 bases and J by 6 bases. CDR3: CASGTGGHEKLFF. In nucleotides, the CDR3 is TGTGCCAGCGGGACAGGGGGTCATGAAAAACTGTTTTTT.